These 20 T cell receptor beta chains originate from one sample sequenced in a study of OX40 agonist ivuxolimab in advanced cancers. TCRdb's table, derived via immunoSEQ multiplex PCR, lists solely in-frame clones and lacks some. The sample has tens of thousands of clones; more than 75% are singletons. The sequenced sample was CD4+ or CD8+ T cells sorted from blood, obtained in a trial of the OX40 agonist ivuxolimab. The receptor source for this set is an adult with an advanced solid tumor such as melanoma, head and neck, liver or kidney cancer.

The V and J genes are TRBV6-5 and TRBJ2-5; maybe TRBD2 (5 bases). V was cut by 3 bases and J by 4 bases, with 12 bases left in between. The CDR3 is 14 amino acids. Germline CDR1 and CDR2: MNHEY and SVGAGI. The CDR3 DNA follows: TGTGCCAGCAGTTATTTTGCGGGCGGAGAGACCCAGTACTTC. Amino acid sequence: CASSYFAGGETQYF.

The rearrangement joins TRBV6-1 to TRBJ1-2; the match to TRBD1 covers 9 bases. J lost 3 bases, V lost 5 bases, and 4 bases had no gene match. The CDR3 loop spans 14 amino acids. Germline-derived CDR1 and CDR2 are MNHNS and SASEGT. The chain's CDR3 is CASSKTGGDYGYTF. CDR3 bases: TGTGCCAGCAGTAAGACAGGGGGTGACTATGGCTACACCTTC.

To note about this clone: Within the sample, other DNA sequences also encode this same CDR3. The chain couples TRBV28 to TRBJ1-4; 8 positions agree with TRBD1. V lost 6 bases, J lost 8 bases, and 8 bases stayed unmatched. Germline V gene data show CDR1 as MDHEN and CDR2 as SYDVKM. The CDR3 covers 14 residues. The CDR3 region has the DNA TGTGCCAGCAGCAGGGGACAGGCCCGGGAAAAACTGTTTTTT. Its translation: CASSRGQAREKLFF.

The rearrangement joins TRBV5-1 to TRBJ1-1; the D is unclear. CDR3 length: 13 residues. The germline V gene encodes CDR1 SGHRS and CDR2 YFSETQ. Trimming removed 4 bases at V and 11 bases at J, with 18 bases between. The chain's CDR3 is CASSPSPAQEAFF. The CDR3 bases are TGCGCCAGCAGCCCCAGCCCCGCCCAAGAGGCTTTCTTT.

V gene TRBV5-6 combines with J gene TRBJ2-1, with TRBD2 identical over 10 bases. Germline lookup yields CDR1 SGHDT and CDR2 YYEEEE. After removal of 4 bases from V and 4 bases from J, the junction contained 14 bases not matched to a gene. This CDR3 contains 18 residues. Here the CDR3 DNA reads TGTGCCAGCAGCAGCCTACTAGCGGGGTCCGGGGGATACAATGAGCAGTTCTTC. Amino acids: CASSSLLAGSGGYNEQFF.

The V call is TRBV7-8, the J call TRBJ2-1; D uncertain. The CDR3 spans 15 residues. Germline V gene data show CDR1 as SGHVS and CDR2 as FQNEAQ. V lost 4 bases and J lost 5, with 15 bases in between. CDR3: CASSYLSGPDNEQFF. In DNA, the CDR3 is TGTGCCAGCAGCTACCTATCCGGCCCCGACAATGAGCAGTTCTTC.

The chain couples TRBV10-3 to TRBJ1-1; no clear D. This CDR3 region has 14 residues. V was pared by 8 bases and J by 1 base, with 14 bases between. Germline values: CDR1 ENHRY, CDR2 SYGVKD. CDR3 coding DNA: TGTGCCATCGATGATCCAACAAAGAACACTGAAGCTTTCTTT. This gives the protein CAIDDPTKNTEAFF.

This clone was observed a handful of times. This rearrangement joins TRBV5-4 to TRBJ1-1; D not resolved. The CDR3 is 14 amino acids. Germline V gives CDR1 SGHNT, CDR2 YYREEE (reference sequence). V was trimmed by 0 bases and J by 0 bases, leaving 6 bases between them. Here the CDR3 DNA reads TGTGCCAGCAGCTTGGCCGGGATGAACACTGAAGCTTTCTTT. It yields the protein CASSLAGMNTEAFF.

CDR3 coding DNA: TGCAGCGCTAACAGAGGAGGTGGCTACACCTTC. The encoded protein is CSANRGGGYTF. The V gene is TRBV29-1, the J gene TRBJ1-2; D remains ambiguous. The CDR3 has 11 amino acids. Per the germline V gene, CDR1 is SQVTM and CDR2 is ANQGSEA. Trimming left V 7 bases short and J 7 bases short, with 13 bases between.

This clone was counted between two and nine times. The chain joins TRBV5-6 to TRBJ2-2; tentatively, D is TRBD1 or TRBD2 (5 bases each). V was pared by 4 bases and J by 3 bases, with 13 bases between. Germline V gives CDR1 SGHDT, CDR2 YYEEEE. The CDR3 runs 15 residues. CDR3 loop: CASSPDGAYTGELFF. The CDR3 region has the DNA TGTGCCAGCAGCCCCGACGGGGCTTACACCGGGGAGCTGTTTTTT.

This rearrangement joins TRBV7-2 to TRBJ2-7; D uncertain. The CDR3 loop spans 13 amino acids. Germline loops: CDR1 SGHTA, CDR2 FQGNSA. Trimming shortened V by 5 bases and J by 7 bases, and 15 bases separated the two germline ends. The chain's CDR3 is CASSPDWRTEQYF. The CDR3, as DNA: TGTGCCAGCAGCCCAGACTGGAGAACAGAGCAGTACTTC.

The rearrangement joins TRBV30 to TRBJ1-2; D gene uncertain. Germline loops: CDR1 GTSNPN, CDR2 SVGIG (reference sequence). Trimming cost V 4 bases and J 0 bases, with 12 bases left between them. The CDR3 runs to 14 residues. The CDR3 DNA sequence: TGTGCCTGGAAGATCAAACGATCTAACTATGGCTACACCTTC. Translated, it gives CAWKIKRSNYGYTF.

CDR3 loop: CASREGAGGVVGTQYF. In nucleotides, the CDR3 is TGTGCCAGTAGAGAAGGGGCAGGGGGGGTTGTTGGTACGCAGTATTTT. The rearrangement joins TRBV19 to TRBJ2-3, with D perhaps TRBD1 or TRBD2 (7 bases each). The germline V gene encodes CDR1 LNHDA and CDR2 SQIVND (reference sequence). Trimming took off 6 bases at V and 8 bases at J, with 24 bases between the two ends. The CDR3 is 16 residues long.

The rearrangement links TRBV28 to TRBJ2-3; 8 bases fit TRBD2. This CDR3 is 13 amino acids long. Germline-derived CDR1 and CDR2 are MDHEN and SYDVKM. The V and J ends lost 6 bases and 5 bases, in that order; junction bases with no gene match: 4. The CDR3 coding sequence is TGTGCCAGCAGCCCGGGGGGGAAAGATACGCAGTATTTT. Amino acid sequence: CASSPGGKDTQYF.

A few counts support this clone. The chain recombines TRBV4-3 with TRBJ1-1, with D hard to call. Trimming removed 0 bases from V and 0 bases from J, with 5 bases in between. CDR1 LGHNA and CDR2 YSLEER come from the germline V gene. There are 14 residues in the CDR3. The CDR3 DNA follows: TGCGCCAGCAGCCAAGAGTATTTGAACACTGAAGCTTTCTTT. Translated, it gives CASSQEYLNTEAFF.

This chain joins TRBV5-1 and TRBJ1-4; weak D call: TRBD1 (5 bases). The V end was cut by 1 base, the J end by 3 bases, with 16 bases between. Germline-derived CDR1 and CDR2 are SGHRS and YFSETQ. The length of the CDR3 is 17 residues. CDR3 nucleotides: TGCGCCAGCAGCTTGTCTCCTCCCCAACAGGCTAATGAAAAACTGTTTTTT. It is translated as CASSLSPPQQANEKLFF.

V and J are TRBV6-6 and TRBJ2-1, with no clear D. This CDR3 comprises 13 residues. The germline V gene encodes CDR1 MNHNY and CDR2 SVGAGI (reference sequence). Deletions cut 0 bases from V and 10 bases from J, with 10 bases between. CDR3 bases: TGTGCCAGCAGTTACTCGCCCTCTTACGAGCAGTTCTTC. Residues: CASSYSPSYEQFF.

This chain joins TRBV7-9 and TRBJ2-1, with 10 bases identical to TRBD2. Losses at the gene ends were 1 base for V and 8 bases for J; bases not matched to a gene: 11. Germline CDR1 SEHNR, CDR2 FQNEAQ (reference sequence). The CDR3 is 17 amino acids. CDR3 sequence: CASSLERGSGRAYEQFF. DNA for the CDR3: TGTGCCAGCAGCTTAGAAAGGGGCAGCGGGAGGGCCTATGAGCAGTTCTTC. The full variable domain, its missing parts supplied by reference TRBV7-9 and TRBJ2-1, is DTGVSQNPRHKITKRGQNVTFRCDPISEHNRLYWYRQTLGQGPEFLTYFQNEAQLEKSRLLSDRFSAERPKGSFSTLEIQRTEQGDSAMYLCASSLERGSGRAYEQFFGPGTRLTVL.

The rearrangement joins TRBV7-9 to TRBJ1-3, with D hard to call. The CDR3 has 13 amino acids. Trimming pared 6 bases from V and 4 bases from J, leaving 10 bases between. Germline V lookup: CDR1 SEHNR, CDR2 FQNEAQ (reference sequence). The CDR3 spells CASRNRKGNTIYF. The CDR3 DNA is TGTGCCAGCAGAAACAGAAAGGGAAACACCATATATTTT.

This clone has at least ten counts. The V and J genes are TRBV19 and TRBJ2-3, with D possibly TRBD2 on 5 matching bases. Trimming cost V 0 bases and J 5 bases, with 6 bases left between them. The germline gives CDR1 LNHDA, CDR2 SQIVND (reference sequence). The CDR3 runs 13 residues. This CDR3 is CASSIDRGDTQYF. The CDR3 region has the DNA TGTGCCAGTAGTATAGATCGGGGAGATACGCAGTATTTT.